The 32 T cell receptor beta chains below all came from one sample that was sequenced in a study of shared clonotypes between healthy human individuals. Data came from immunoSEQ multiplex PCR; TCRdb stores just in-frame clones and leaves some out. The repertoire holds 2 million to 2.5 million clones, with around 92% as singletons. The specimen was naive CD4+ T cells from PBMCs. Subset meaning: CD45RA+ positively selected. Receptors originate from a man in his late teens or twenties in good health. Some clones in this sample may be carry-over from other donors' samples.

On this clone: The sample has other DNA sequences that encode this CDR3 too. The genes are TRBV11-2 and TRBJ1-2; D gene unclear. Trimming left V 5 bases short and J 4 bases short, with 5 bases between. The V gene's germline CDR1 is SGHAT and CDR2 FQNNGV. The CDR3 contains 11 residues. CDR3 region: CASSPSYGYTF. Here the CDR3 DNA reads TGTGCCAGCAGCCCTTCCTATGGCTACACCTTC.

This chain joins TRBV28 and TRBJ1-1, with D hard to call. CDR1 and CDR2 from the germline V gene are MDHEN and SYDVKM. There are 12 residues in the CDR3. Trimming shortened V by 8 bases and J by 4 bases, and 11 bases separated the two germline ends. The CDR3 here is CASQRAGTEAFF. Written as DNA, the CDR3 is TGTGCCAGCCAAAGGGCGGGCACTGAAGCTTTCTTT.

Regarding this clone: Other nucleotide sequences in the sample specify the same CDR3. This chain links TRBV5-1 with TRBJ1-4; 9 nucleotides agree with TRBD1. The germline V gene has CDR1 SGHRS and CDR2 YFSETQ. Germline trimming cut 4 bases from V and 6 bases from J; bases unmatched to any gene: 4. This CDR3 contains 14 residues. The DNA for the CDR3 is TGCGCCAGCAGCCTGGACAGGGGAGATGAAAAACTGTTTTTT. Its protein product is CASSLDRGDEKLFF.

The rearrangement joins TRBV9 to TRBJ2-1; D may be TRBD2 (5 bases). This CDR3 is built from 16 residues. CDR1 and CDR2 (germline): SGDLS, YYNGEE. Between the trimmed V and J ends, which lost 0 bases and 0 bases, there was a span of 10 bases. This CDR3 reads CASSVGGPSSYNEQFF. Written as DNA, the CDR3 is TGTGCCAGCAGCGTAGGAGGGCCGAGCTCCTACAATGAGCAGTTCTTC.

The J gene is TRBJ2-1, the V gene TRBV18; 8 bases are shared with TRBD2. J lost 0 bases, V lost 4 bases, and 5 bases had no gene match. Germline CDR1 is KGHSH and CDR2 is LQKENI. The CDR3 is 16 amino acids. CDR3 region: CASSHTSGLSYNEQFF. Here the CDR3 DNA reads TGTGCCAGCTCACACACTAGCGGACTCTCCTACAATGAGCAGTTCTTC.

This chain uses TRBV6-5 with TRBJ1-5; unclear D gene. Germline assignment: CDR1 MNHEY and CDR2 SVGAGI. CDR3 length: 14 residues. V was pared by 2 bases and J by 7 bases, with 12 bases between. CDR3 DNA sequence: TGTGCCAGCAGTTACCAAGCCGCGGGGCAGCCCCAGCATTTT. It specifies CASSYQAAGQPQHF.

In nucleotides, the CDR3 is TGTGCCAGCAGCTTCGAGCTCTCTGGGGCCAACGTCCTGACTTTC. This encodes CASSFELSGANVLTF. This chain joins TRBV7-3 and TRBJ2-6; no reliable D call. CDR1 and CDR2 from the germline V gene are SGHTA and FQGTGA. The V end lost 3 bases, the J end lost 0 bases, and 6 bases lay between the germline ends. The CDR3 has 15 residues.

To note about this clone: This sample also contains other DNA sequences that code for the same CDR3. CDR3 nucleotides: TGTGCCAGCAGCTTAGAGAGGGCCACTGAAGCTTTCTTT. Its protein product is CASSLERATEAFF. V and J are TRBV11-2 and TRBJ1-1; D is ambiguous. Germline-derived CDR1 and CDR2 are SGHAT and FQNNGV. CDR3 length: 13 residues. Between the trimmed V and J ends, which lost 0 bases and 4 bases, there was a span of 6 bases.

The gene calls are TRBV11-2 and TRBJ2-5; D gene uncertain. The germline V gene encodes CDR1 SGHAT and CDR2 FQNNGV. The germline V and J ends were trimmed by 5 bases and 13 bases, with 14 bases remaining between them. CDR3 length equals 11 residues. CDR3 coding DNA: TGTGCCAGCAGCAACACAGCCGCTTGGTACTTC. The encoded protein is CASSNTAAWYF. Looking up the rest from reference TRBV11-2 and TRBJ2-5 gives the full variable domain: EAGVAQSPRYKIIEKRQSVAFWCNPISGHATLYWYQQILGQGPKLLIQFQNNGVVDDSQLPKDRFSAERLKGVDSTLKIQPAKLEDSAVYLCASSNTAAWYFGPGTRLLVL.

As regards this clone: The junction departs from the called germline gene at one end, perhaps through a read error. The chain carries TRBV30 and TRBJ2-3; 12 bases agree with TRBD2. This CDR3 region has 13 residues. Germline CDR1 and CDR2: GTSNPN and SVGIG (reference sequence). In DNA, the CDR3 is TGTGCCTGGAGTCCAGCCCTAGCGGGAGGGCGTCATTTT. This codes for CAWSPALAGGRHF.

V is TRBV6-1 and J is TRBJ1-1; D remains unclear. Germline V gene data show CDR1 as MNHNS and CDR2 as SASEGT. The CDR3 has 13 amino acids. Trimming pared 7 bases from V and 3 bases from J, leaving 12 bases between. CDR3 sequence reads: CASTILRDTEAFF. As DNA, the CDR3 is TGTGCCAGCACAATCCTGAGGGACACTGAAGCTTTCTTT.

In its sample, this clone was seen a few times. The chain links TRBV5-6 to TRBJ1-1, with 8 bases fitting TRBD1. Germline trimming cut 4 bases from V and 3 bases from J; bases unmatched to any gene: 8. The CDR3 runs to 15 residues. Germline values: CDR1 SGHDT, CDR2 YYEEEE. The CDR3 DNA reads TGTGCCAGCAGCCAACGACAGGGGTGGGACACTGAAGCTTTCTTT. Amino acids: CASSQRQGWDTEAFF.

J is TRBJ2-7 and V is TRBV7-7; TRBD1 aligns across 7 bases. Germline CDR1 SSHAT, CDR2 FNYEAQ (reference sequence). The J segment lost 6 bases and the V segment lost 3 bases, leaving 8 bases of the junction unmatched. The CDR3 length is 14 residues. For the CDR3, the DNA is TGTGCCAGCAGCTTGACGGGGACAGCGTCCGAGCAGTACTTC. It specifies CASSLTGTASEQYF.

V usage is TRBV29-1 and J usage is TRBJ1-2, with no clear D. The ends were cut back, 4 bases at V and 4 bases at J, with 16 bases in the middle. In germline, CDR1 is SQVTM, CDR2 ANQGSEA. CDR3 length: 14 residues. CDR3 loop: CSVGPGSGLYGYTF. The CDR3 region has the DNA TGCAGCGTTGGGCCTGGGTCAGGACTCTATGGCTACACCTTC.

This clone has a single count. The rearrangement joins TRBV4-1 to TRBJ2-2, with D maybe TRBD2 (6 bases). Germline CDR1 and CDR2: MGHRA and YSYEKL. The CDR3 spans 14 residues. Deletions cut 7 bases from V and 5 bases from J, with 14 bases between. CDR3 amino acids: CASTSPGTTGELFF. In nucleotides, the CDR3 is TGCGCCAGCACCTCCCCGGGGACTACCGGGGAGCTGTTTTTT.

The chain uses TRBV5-1 and TRBJ2-7; 9 nucleotides align to TRBD1. V shed 2 bases and J 7 bases; nucleotides not matched to a gene: 7. The V gene's germline CDR1 is SGHRS and CDR2 YFSETQ. The CDR3 totals 14 residues. The CDR3 nucleotides read TGCGCCAGCAGCTTAATACAGGGGGCGGGTGAGCAGTACTTC. Residues: CASSLIQGAGEQYF.

This chain connects TRBV6-5 to TRBJ1-1; D perhaps matches TRBD1 (5 bases). Deletions cut 6 bases from V and 7 bases from J, with 9 bases between. The CDR3 is made up of 11 amino acids. Germline values: CDR1 MNHEY, CDR2 SVGAGI. The CDR3 DNA sequence: TGTGCCAGCAGCTCCAGGGTTGAAGCTTTCTTT. Protein sequence: CASSSRVEAFF.

The CDR3 sequence: CASSVTRTSGANVLTF. The CDR3 bases are TGTGCCAGCAGCGTGACTCGCACCTCTGGGGCCAACGTCCTGACTTTC. The chain is built from TRBV2 and TRBJ2-6, with D unresolved. Between the trimmed V and J ends, which lost 6 bases and 0 bases, there was a span of 12 bases. The CDR3 extends over 16 amino acids. Germline V gene lookup returns CDR1 SNHLY and CDR2 FYNNEI.

The chain is built from TRBV11-3 and TRBJ2-1; TRBD2 matches 8 bases. Looked up from germline, CDR1 is SGHNT and CDR2 is YENEEA. This CDR3 region has 15 residues. V lost 2 bases, J lost 8 bases, and 8 bases stayed unmatched. The DNA for the CDR3 is TGTGCCAGCAGCTTATTTGCGGGAGGTATGGATGAGCAGTTCTTC. Translation gives CASSLFAGGMDEQFF.

Details on this clone: Germline and junction disagree at one end, which may indicate a read error. This sequence joins TRBV7-3 and TRBJ2-3; no clear D gene. Germline V gives CDR1 SGHTA, CDR2 FQGTGA. This CDR3 is 15 amino acids long. Here the CDR3 DNA reads TGTGCCAGCGGCTTAATGTCACAGCCCACAGATACGCAGTATTTT. Encoded protein: CASGLMSQPTDTQYF.

The CDR3: CASSPGPTNGNTIYF. The CDR3 DNA is TGCGCCAGCAGCCCAGGACCTACCAATGGAAACACCATATATTTT. The chain is built from TRBV5-1 and TRBJ1-3; no definite D call. Germline V gene lookup returns CDR1 SGHRS and CDR2 YFSETQ. The CDR3 loop spans 15 amino acids. V gave up 4 bases and J gave up 3 bases, with 14 bases separating them.

This chain uses TRBV7-3 with TRBJ1-1; D unclear. The CDR3 covers 13 residues. From germline, CDR1 is SGHTA and CDR2 FQGTGA. V lost 6 bases and J lost 0, with 8 bases in between. CDR3 sequence: CASSMELNTEAFF. The CDR3 coding sequence is TGTGCCAGCAGTATGGAACTGAACACTGAAGCTTTCTTT.

The DNA of the CDR3 is TGTGCCATCAGTGACAGGACTAGCGGATCCTACGAGCAGTACTTC. It yields the protein CAISDRTSGSYEQYF. The V gene is TRBV10-3, the J gene TRBJ2-7, with 10 bases identical to TRBD2. The V segment lost 3 bases and the J segment 1 base; nucleotides outside the gene matches: 3. Germline V gene data show CDR1 as ENHRY and CDR2 as SYGVKD. CDR3 length: 15 amino acids.

CDR3 protein: CASSLIPGNLADTQYF. DNA for the CDR3: TGTGCCAGCAGCTTAATCCCAGGGAACTTGGCAGATACGCAGTATTTT. The chain employs TRBV7-3 and TRBJ2-3, with D perhaps matching TRBD1 (5 bases). The V end lost 1 base, the J end lost 4 bases, and 15 bases lay between the germline ends. The CDR3 covers 16 residues. CDR1 and CDR2 from the germline V gene are SGHTA and FQGTGA.

Comment on this clone: Other DNA sequences from this sample encode an identical CDR3 as well. The chain uses TRBV4-3 and TRBJ2-5; D is uncertain. V was cut by 0 bases and J by 4 bases, with 6 bases left in between. This CDR3 comprises 13 residues. Germline loops: CDR1 LGHNA, CDR2 YSLEER. The CDR3 is CASSQEWGETQYF. As DNA, the CDR3 is TGCGCCAGCAGCCAAGAGTGGGGAGAGACCCAGTACTTC.

This clone came up once. The chain has TRBV30 and TRBJ2-3; D might be TRBD1 or TRBD2, each matching 5 bases. This CDR3 is 11 amino acids long. The V and J ends lost 5 bases and 11 bases respectively, with 14 bases between them. Germline CDR1 reads GTSNPN; CDR2 reads SVGIG (reference sequence). Here the CDR3 reads CAWRGLWVQYF. CDR3 in DNA: TGTGCCTGGCGGGGCCTCTGGGTGCAGTATTTT. Full variable domain (rest looked up from reference TRBV30 and TRBJ2-3): SQTIHQWPATLVQPVGSPLSLECTVEGTSNPNLYWYRQAAGRGLQLLFYSVGIGQISSEVPQNLSASRPQDRQFILSSKKLLLSDSGFYLCAWRGLWVQYFGPGTRLTVL.

The chain recombines TRBV7-2 with TRBJ2-7, with D perhaps TRBD1 or TRBD2 (5 bases each). The CDR3 length is 14 residues. The V gene lost 4 bases and the J gene lost 2 bases, with 12 bases spanning the gap. CDR1 and CDR2 (germline): SGHTA, FQGNSA. The CDR3 DNA sequence: TGTGCCAGCAGCTCCGGGACCCCCCCCTACGAGCAGTACTTC. Its protein product is CASSSGTPPYEQYF.

The rearrangement joins TRBV7-9 to TRBJ1-4, with D perhaps TRBD1 (6 bases). The CDR3 covers 16 residues. Per germline, CDR1 SEHNR and CDR2 FQNEAQ (reference sequence). V was trimmed by 5 bases and J by 0 bases, leaving 13 bases between them. The CDR3 DNA is TGTGCCAGCAGCGCCGGACAGCCTGCAACTAATGAAAAACTGTTTTTT. Translated, it gives CASSAGQPATNEKLFF.

The V call is TRBV5-4, the J call TRBJ1-1; D is possibly TRBD1 (6 bases). Germline assignment: CDR1 SGHNT and CDR2 YYREEE (reference sequence). The CDR3 runs to 16 residues. V was pared by 7 bases and J by 1 base, with 20 bases between. The CDR3 nucleotides read TGTGCCAGCTACGCTGCCCCGGGACATCAGAACACTGAAGCTTTCTTT. Translated, it gives CASYAAPGHQNTEAFF. Full variable domain (outside the CDR3, taken from reference TRBV5-4 and TRBJ1-1): ETGVTQSPTHLIKTRGQQVTLRCSSQSGHNTVSWYQQALGQGPQFIFQYYREEENGRGNFPPRFSGLQFPNYSSELNVNALELDDSALYLCASYAAPGHQNTEAFFGQGTRLTVV.

Concerning this clone itself: Other DNA sequences in the sample encode the same CDR3. This rearrangement joins TRBV9 to TRBJ1-3; D is uncertain. Deletions cut 0 bases from V and 0 bases from J, with 7 bases between. The CDR3 runs 15 residues. Germline lookup yields CDR1 SGDLS and CDR2 YYNGEE. DNA for the CDR3: TGTGCCAGCAGCGTAGGAGGACGCTCTGGAAACACCATATATTTT. It encodes CASSVGGRSGNTIYF.

The chain uses TRBV5-1 and TRBJ2-7; 12 nucleotides line up with TRBD1. CDR3 length equals 16 residues. J lost 7 bases, V lost 4 bases, and 12 bases had no gene match. The germline V gene has CDR1 SGHRS and CDR2 YFSETQ. For the CDR3, the DNA is TGCGCCAGCAGCCCGGAGGGACAGGGGGCGCTCAGAGAGCAGTACTTC. It codes for CASSPEGQGALREQYF.

This chain uses TRBV6-6 with TRBJ2-2; D possibly corresponds to TRBD2 (6 bases). The CDR3 is 14 amino acids. V was trimmed by 6 bases and J by 3 bases, leaving 11 bases between them. CDR1 is MNHNY, CDR2 SVGAGI, per germline (reference sequence). The CDR3 DNA sequence: TGTGCCAGCAGACCGCGGAGGGACACCGGGGAGCTGTTTTTT. Amino acid sequence: CASRPRRDTGELFF.